These 20 T cell receptor beta chains originate from one sample sequenced in a study of untreated major depressive disorder. Clones were sequenced by immunoSEQ multiplex PCR, and TCRdb holds only the in-frame ones, with some missing. The sample consists of tens of thousands of clones, approximately 92% of them appearing once. The specimen was CD4+ T cells from PBMCs. The receptors here all came from a man aged 30 to 39 in good health.

The V and J genes are TRBV4-3 and TRBJ2-7; 7 nucleotides line up with TRBD1. This CDR3 contains 16 residues. The junction had 5 bases not matched to a gene; V was cut back by 0 bases and J by 0 bases. The germline CDR1 and CDR2 sequences are LGHNA and YSLEER. Here the CDR3 DNA reads TGCGCCAGCAGCCAAGATCTCGCAGGGGGCTCCTACGAGCAGTACTTC. Residues: CASSQDLAGGSYEQYF.

V is TRBV2 and J is TRBJ1-4, with 7 bases lining up with TRBD1. Germline V gene lookup returns CDR1 SNHLY and CDR2 FYNNEI. The CDR3 has 12 residues. After removal of 6 bases from V and 16 bases from J, the junction contained 11 bases not matched to a gene. CDR3 loop: CASRDDREIAFF. The CDR3 DNA reads TGTGCCAGCAGAGACGACAGGGAAATAGCGTTTTTT.

V usage is TRBV2 and J usage is TRBJ2-2; D assignment may be TRBD1 or TRBD2 (6 bases each). CDR1 SNHLY and CDR2 FYNNEI come from the germline V gene. The CDR3 extends over 15 amino acids. V lost 5 bases and J lost 7, with 17 bases in between. DNA for the CDR3: TGTGCCAGCAGTCTCGGAGGGGGGAGTAGCGGGGAGCTGTTTTTT. Translated, it gives CASSLGGGSSGELFF.

The chain combines TRBV5-1 with TRBJ1-3; TRBD1 is a possible D gene (6 bases). Deletions cut 0 bases from V and 8 bases from J, with 18 bases between. CDR1 SGHRS and CDR2 YFSETQ come from the germline V gene. The CDR3 extends over 16 amino acids. In DNA, the CDR3 is TGCGCCAGCAGCTTGGGACAGGCCACTCATCGTGACACCATATATTTT. It translates to CASSLGQATHRDTIYF. Using reference TRBV5-1 and TRBJ1-3 for the parts outside the CDR3, the full variable domain is KAGVTQTPRYLIKTRGQQVTLSCSPISGHRSVSWYQQTPGQGLQFLFEYFSETQRNKGNFPGRFSGRQFSNSRSEMNVSTLELGDSALYLCASSLGQATHRDTIYFGEGSWLTVV.

The chain carries TRBV18 and TRBJ2-3; 9 nucleotides agree with TRBD2. Trimming removed 3 bases from V and 2 bases from J; junction bases left unmatched: 3. The CDR3 runs to 15 residues. CDR1 and CDR2 from the germline V gene are KGHSH and LQKENI. CDR3 region: CASSPASGNTDTQYF. CDR3 coding DNA: TGTGCCAGCTCACCGGCTAGCGGGAACACAGATACGCAGTATTTT.

The chain carries TRBV7-6 and TRBJ2-7; tentatively, D is TRBD1 (5 bases). There are 15 residues in the CDR3. The V and J ends lost 5 bases and 3 bases respectively, with 17 bases between them. Germline values: CDR1 SGHVS, CDR2 FNYEAQ. The CDR3, as DNA: TGTGCCAGCAGCACACGTGGTCCAGACAGCTACGAGCAGTACTTC. Encoded protein: CASSTRGPDSYEQYF. Filled out from reference TRBV7-6 and TRBJ2-7, the complete variable domain reads GAGVSQSPRYKVTKRGQDVALRCDPISGHVSLYWYRQALGQGPEFLTYFNYEAQQDKSGLPNDRFSAERPEGSISTLTIQRTEQRDSAMYRCASSTRGPDSYEQYFGPGTRLTVT.

This chain links TRBV19 with TRBJ1-1; no clear D. The CDR3 runs to 12 residues. Germline-derived CDR1 and CDR2 are LNHDA and SQIVND (reference sequence). Trimming removed 8 bases at V and 3 bases at J, with 10 bases between. The CDR3 DNA reads as TGTGCCAGTGAAGTTCCTTACACTGAAGCTTTCTTT. This codes for CASEVPYTEAFF. The variable domain in full, with the rest retrieved from reference TRBV19 and TRBJ1-1, is DGGITQSPKYLFRKEGQNVTLSCEQNLNHDAMYWYRQDPGQGLRLIYYSQIVNDFQKGDIAEGYSVSREKKESFPLTVTSAQKNPTAFYLCASEVPYTEAFFGQGTRLTVV.

The CDR3: CASRTRGGGHQPQHF. Here the CDR3 DNA reads TGTGCCAGCAGGACAAGGGGAGGAGGGCATCAGCCCCAGCATTTT. The chain uses TRBV2 and TRBJ1-5; tentatively, D is TRBD1 (5 bases). The CDR3 runs to 15 residues. Germline lookup yields CDR1 SNHLY and CDR2 FYNNEI. V was pared by 6 bases and J by 5 bases, with 17 bases between.

The rearrangement links TRBV9 to TRBJ1-1; TRBD1 matches 10 bases. This CDR3 contains 17 residues. After removal of 4 bases from V and 0 bases from J, the junction contained 9 bases not matched to a gene. CDR1 is SGDLS and CDR2 is YYNGEE in the germline V gene. The CDR3 protein is CASSPGTGALMNTEAFF. In nucleotides, the CDR3 is TGTGCCAGCAGCCCCGGGACAGGGGCCCTAATGAACACTGAAGCTTTCTTT.

This chain joins TRBV2 and TRBJ2-7, with TRBD1 identical over 9 bases. CDR3 length equals 14 residues. The V gene's germline CDR1 is SNHLY and CDR2 FYNNEI. Trimming removed 4 bases from V and 3 bases from J; junction bases left unmatched: 4. In DNA form, the CDR3 reads TGTGCCAGCAGTGCCCTGGGACAGGGCTACGAGCAGTACTTC. It translates to CASSALGQGYEQYF.

This clone was counted a single time. The gene calls are TRBV7-2 and TRBJ1-4; 7 bases are a match to TRBD1. From germline, CDR1 is SGHTA and CDR2 FQGNSA. The CDR3 covers 13 residues. V lost 7 bases and J lost 3; bases outside the gene matches: 2. The CDR3 loop is CASKGQPNEKLFF. In DNA form, the CDR3 reads TGTGCCAGCAAGGGACAGCCTAATGAAAAACTGTTTTTT.

The chain combines TRBV10-3 with TRBJ2-2; TRBD2 matches 15 bases. This CDR3 is 16 amino acids long. Germline trimming cut 7 bases from V and 6 bases from J; bases unmatched to any gene: 6. CDR1 and CDR2 (germline): ENHRY, SYGVKD. CDR3 protein: CAITSGLAGGSGELFF. The CDR3 DNA follows: TGTGCCATCACCTCGGGACTAGCGGGAGGCTCCGGGGAGCTGTTTTTT.

The V call is TRBV10-3, the J call TRBJ2-2; tentative D call: TRBD2 (7 bases). The length of the CDR3 is 14 residues. In germline, CDR1 is ENHRY, CDR2 SYGVKD. CDR3 region: CVASRGAPTGELFF. The CDR3 DNA follows: TGTGTCGCCAGTCGGGGGGCGCCTACCGGGGAGCTGTTTTTT.

This clone appeared once. V usage is TRBV18 and J usage is TRBJ1-2; D not resolved. The CDR3 consists of 15 residues. CDR1 and CDR2 from the germline V gene are KGHSH and LQKENI. The V and J ends lost 0 bases and 0 bases respectively, with 8 bases between them. Here the CDR3 reads CASSPPRIANYGYTF. CDR3 bases: TGTGCCAGCTCACCACCGCGGATAGCTAACTATGGCTACACCTTC.

This chain links TRBV13 with TRBJ2-4; no clear D gene. CDR1 and CDR2 from the germline V gene are PRHDT and FYEKMQ (reference sequence). This CDR3 has 14 residues. V lost 5 bases and J 3 bases, leaving 11 bases between the germline ends. For the CDR3, the DNA is TGTGCCAGCAGCGCCGGCGCGAACAAAAACATTCAGTACTTC. Encoded protein: CASSAGANKNIQYF.

This clone was recorded once. The chain uses TRBV2 and TRBJ2-2; D is undetermined. Trimming removed 5 bases at V and 1 base at J, with 11 bases between. CDR1 and CDR2 from the germline V gene are SNHLY and FYNNEI. The CDR3 runs to 15 residues. The CDR3 DNA reads as TGTGCCAGCAGTCCGGAGAGTGTGAACACCGGGGAGCTGTTTTTT. Amino acids: CASSPESVNTGELFF. Drawing the rest from reference TRBV2 and TRBJ2-2, the complete variable domain is EPEVTQTPSHQVTQMGQEVILRCVPISNHLYFYWYRQILGQKVEFLVSFYNNEISEKSEIFDDQFSVERPDGSNFTLKIRSTKLEDSAMYFCASSPESVNTGELFFGEGSRLTVL.

This clone appeared once. The chain carries TRBV6-5 and TRBJ2-7, with D perhaps TRBD1 (5 bases). Germline CDR1 and CDR2: MNHEY and SVGAGI. V was pared by 0 bases and J by 4 bases, with 13 bases between. The CDR3 has 15 amino acids. This CDR3 reads CASSYSKAQDYEQYF. The CDR3, as DNA: TGTGCCAGCAGTTACTCGAAGGCACAGGATTACGAGCAGTACTTC.

CDR3 protein: CASSSPAGGPRLGTQYF. CDR3 DNA: TGCGCCAGCAGCTCCCCAGCGGGAGGGCCACGTTTAGGGACCCAGTACTTC. The genes are TRBV5-1 and TRBJ2-5; the match to TRBD2 covers 10 bases. Germline CDR1 reads SGHRS; CDR2 reads YFSETQ. With V trimmed by 3 bases and J by 7 bases, 15 bases remained unmatched. This CDR3 is built from 17 residues.

This chain joins TRBV29-1 and TRBJ2-2, with TRBD2 matching 7 bases. Germline loops: CDR1 SQVTM, CDR2 ANQGSEA. V was clipped by 8 bases and J by 5 bases; unmatched bases: 11. The CDR3 totals 14 residues. For the CDR3, the DNA is TGCAGCTTCTATGGGGGGGATTGGACCGGGGAGCTGTTTTTT. The encoded protein is CSFYGGDWTGELFF.

DNA for the CDR3: TGTGCCACCAGCCCGGGACGGAGGAATGAAAAACTGTTTTTT. It is translated as CATSPGRRNEKLFF. The rearrangement joins TRBV15 to TRBJ1-4, with D possibly being TRBD1 (5 bases). Germline CDR1 LNHNV, CDR2 YYDKDF (reference sequence). This CDR3 is built from 14 residues. V gave up 5 bases and J gave up 5 bases, with 12 bases separating them.